The source of this T cell receptor beta chain is a study of blood T cell repertoires in COVID-19. Profiled with immunoSEQ multiplex PCR; TCRdb holds only in-frame clones, not every one. The sample lists over 200,000 clones, 85% to 90% occurring once. The V gene's germline CDR1 is MNHEY and CDR2 SVGAGI. The CDR3 consists of 15 residues. V trimming: 7 bases; J trimming: 3 bases; junction bases outside the gene matches: 11. This chain joins TRBV6-5 and TRBJ1-2; TRBD1 matches at 7 bases. Sequences were obtained from peripheral blood. The clonotype comes from a man aged 18 to 29 with active or convalescent COVID-19. The CDR3 DNA is TGTGCCAGCATCCCGTCGAGGGGGCGGGACTATGGCTACACCTTC. Amino acid sequence: CASIPSRGRDYGYTF.